These 29 T cell receptor beta chains came from one sample sequenced in a study of T cell responses to AZD1222 COVID-19 vaccine. Profiled with immunoSEQ multiplex PCR; TCRdb holds only in-frame clones, not every one. This sample carries about 130,000 clones, roughly nine tenths of them seen once, and the ten largest clones take roughly 4%. Specimen: peripheral blood, collected on day 0 of AZD1222 vaccination. Source of these receptors: an adult in good health.

This clone has just one count. The chain joins TRBV24-1 to TRBJ2-2; D unclear. V was cut by 5 bases and J by 0 bases, with 6 bases left in between. In germline, CDR1 is KGHDR, CDR2 SFDVKD. The CDR3 has 14 residues. CDR3: CATSAVSNTGELFF. The DNA for the CDR3 is TGTGCCACCAGTGCGGTCTCGAACACCGGGGAGCTGTTTTTT.

The genes are TRBV10-3 and TRBJ1-6; D is undetermined. The V and J ends lost 0 bases and 7 bases respectively, with 7 bases between them. Germline V gene lookup returns CDR1 ENHRY and CDR2 SYGVKD. This CDR3 region has 14 residues. CDR3 DNA: TGTGCCATCAGTGAGTCTGGGCCCAATTCACCCCTCCACTTT. It translates to CAISESGPNSPLHF.

The V call is TRBV19, the J call TRBJ2-1, with 13 bases lining up with TRBD2. The CDR3 length is 15 residues. The germline V gene has CDR1 LNHDA and CDR2 SQIVND (reference sequence). J lost 10 bases, V lost 4 bases, and 7 bases had no gene match. For the CDR3, the DNA is TGTGCCAGTAGTAGGACTAGCGGGAGACTTAGAGAGCAGTTCTTC. Protein sequence: CASSRTSGRLREQFF.

J is TRBJ2-7 and V is TRBV10-2; 12 bases are shared with TRBD2. V gave up 7 bases and J gave up 6 bases; unmatched junction bases: 7. CDR1 and CDR2 (germline): WSHSY, SAAADI. This CDR3 has 14 residues. The CDR3: CASTSGLAGVEQYF. CDR3 nucleotide sequence: TGCGCCAGCACCTCGGGACTAGCGGGCGTCGAGCAGTACTTC.

The chain recombines TRBV7-8 with TRBJ2-7; 7 nucleotides match TRBD1. V shed 5 bases and J 2 bases; nucleotides not matched to a gene: 6. The CDR3 runs to 14 residues. Germline-derived CDR1 and CDR2 are SGHVS and FQNEAQ. The CDR3 loop reads CASSPQTGTYEQYF. CDR3 nucleotide sequence: TGTGCCAGCAGCCCCCAGACAGGGACCTACGAGCAGTACTTC. Drawing the rest from reference TRBV7-8 and TRBJ2-7, the complete variable domain is GAGVSQSPRYKVAKRGQDVALRCDPISGHVSLFWYQQALGQGPEFLTYFQNEAQLDKSGLPSDRFFAERPEGSVSTLKIQRTQQEDSAVYLCASSPQTGTYEQYFGPGTRLTVT.

This clone was seen a few times. CDR3 bases: TGTGCCAGCATTCGGACAGGAAAAGCTTTCTTT. This translates into CASIRTGKAFF. The chain joins TRBV6-5 to TRBJ1-1, with 7 bases aligning to TRBD1. CDR1 MNHEY and CDR2 SVGAGI come from the germline V gene. The CDR3 extends over 11 amino acids. V lost 7 bases to trimming and J lost 9 bases; unmatched junction nucleotides: 5.

The rearrangement uses TRBV13 and TRBJ2-1, with 7 positions matching TRBD2. Germline V gene sequence: CDR1 PRHDT, CDR2 FYEKMQ (reference sequence). J gave up 0 bases and V 6 bases, and 5 bases lay outside the gene matches. The CDR3 loop spans 15 amino acids. Written as DNA, the CDR3 is TGTGCCAGCAGAGGAAGCGGGGCCTCCTACAATGAGCAGTTCTTC. As protein: CASRGSGASYNEQFF.

Only one count was recorded for this clone. The genes are TRBV2 and TRBJ2-1; 12 bases agree with TRBD2. Germline values: CDR1 SNHLY, CDR2 FYNNEI. Losses at the gene ends were 6 bases for V and 9 bases for J; bases not matched to a gene: 9. This CDR3 spans 15 amino acids. The CDR3 sequence: CASRRLAGALSEQFF. CDR3 nucleotide sequence: TGTGCCAGCAGGCGACTAGCGGGAGCCCTTAGTGAGCAGTTCTTC.

The chain couples TRBV29-1 to TRBJ2-7, with no clear D. Germline loops: CDR1 SQVTM, CDR2 ANQGSEA. CDR3 length: 16 residues. The ends were cut back, 7 bases at V and 3 bases at J, with 25 bases in the middle. CDR3 protein: CSEPGRTPKVGYEQYF. The CDR3 coding sequence is TGCAGCGAGCCGGGTCGAACCCCGAAGGTCGGCTACGAGCAGTACTTC.

The gene calls are TRBV18 and TRBJ2-1, with a possible D match to TRBD2 (5 bases). Trimming removed 3 bases from V and 4 bases from J, with 16 bases in between. The CDR3 is made up of 16 amino acids. From germline, CDR1 is KGHSH and CDR2 LQKENI. CDR3 in DNA: TGTGCCAGCTCACCTAGGACTGGCATAGGGTACAATGAGCAGTTCTTC. This gives the protein CASSPRTGIGYNEQFF.

The rearrangement uses TRBV3-1 (or the pseudogene TRBV3-2) and TRBJ1-6; D ambiguous. This CDR3 is built from 15 residues. V gave up 0 bases and J gave up 11 bases, with 14 bases separating them. CDR1 and CDR2 (germline): LGHDT, YNNKEL (reference sequence). The CDR3 DNA sequence: TGTGCCAGCAGCCAAGATTTGGCTGTGGTGCCACCCCTCCACTTT. Protein product: CASSQDLAVVPPLHF.

The chain uses TRBV7-9 and TRBJ2-3; D is uncertain. Germline V gives CDR1 SEHNR, CDR2 FQNEAQ (reference sequence). The ends were cut back, 1 base at V and 2 bases at J, with 4 bases in the middle. CDR3 length: 13 amino acids. CDR3 nucleotides: TGTGCCAGCAGCTTAGTGGTCACAGATACGCAGTATTTT. Its translation is CASSLVVTDTQYF.

The chain links TRBV5-1 to TRBJ2-7; D is ambiguous. The CDR3 is made up of 14 amino acids. Trimming shortened V by 5 bases and J by 6 bases, and 18 bases separated the two germline ends. Germline CDR1 is SGHRS and CDR2 is YFSETQ. CDR3 DNA: TGCGCCAGCAGTCTCGCGCAGCAGAAATCCGAGCAGTACTTC. Protein: CASSLAQQKSEQYF.

The chain recombines TRBV2 with TRBJ2-7; D assignment may be TRBD1 or TRBD2 (5 bases each). The CDR3 sequence is 14 residues long. Germline V gives CDR1 SNHLY, CDR2 FYNNEI. V was clipped by 4 bases and J by 2 bases, with 12 bases between them. The CDR3 nucleotides are TGTGCCAGCAGTGCCCGGGACGACCCCTACGAGCAGTACTTC. Translating gives CASSARDDPYEQYF.

This chain connects TRBV27 to TRBJ2-1; no clear D gene. Trimming took 2 bases from V and 0 from J, leaving 14 bases between them. Germline CDR1 MNHEY, CDR2 SMNVEV (reference sequence). The length of the CDR3 is 17 residues. The CDR3 nucleotides read TGTGCCAGCAGTTTACGACACCGTTTCAGCTCCTACAATGAGCAGTTCTTC. It encodes CASSLRHRFSSYNEQFF.

V gene TRBV6-2 or TRBV6-3 combines with J gene TRBJ2-1, with 10 bases fitting TRBD2. Germline-derived CDR1 and CDR2 are MNHEY and SVGEGT. With V trimmed by 5 bases and J by 5 bases, 9 bases remained unmatched. The CDR3 has 16 residues. CDR3 in DNA: TGTGCCAGCAGTACTCTAGCGGGAGTTGGAAACAATGAGCAGTTCTTC. Translating gives CASSTLAGVGNNEQFF.

This chain connects TRBV11-2 to TRBJ1-2; D is ambiguous. The CDR3 has 13 residues. V was trimmed by 4 bases and J by 8 bases, leaving 14 bases between them. The V gene's germline CDR1 is SGHAT and CDR2 FQNNGV. The CDR3 loop reads CASSWEGLQGYTF. As DNA, the CDR3 is TGTGCCAGCAGCTGGGAGGGTTTGCAAGGCTACACCTTC.

The J gene is TRBJ2-7, the V gene TRBV27; perhaps TRBD2 as D (6 bases). The germline CDR1 and CDR2 sequences are MNHEY and SMNVEV (reference sequence). This CDR3 is 14 amino acids long. The ends were cut back, 5 bases at V and 2 bases at J, with 13 bases in the middle. In DNA form, the CDR3 reads TGTGCCAGCAGTCTCCGGGAGCGCCCCTACGAGCAGTACTTC. Amino acid sequence: CASSLRERPYEQYF.

This chain connects TRBV5-1 to TRBJ1-2; D unresolved. CDR3 length equals 14 residues. Germline V gene lookup returns CDR1 SGHRS and CDR2 YFSETQ. The V gene lost 0 bases and the J gene lost 6 bases, with 12 bases spanning the gap. CDR3 region: CASSLETGRHGYTF. For the CDR3, the DNA is TGCGCCAGCAGCTTGGAGACGGGCAGACATGGCTACACCTTC.

This clone was found once. The V gene is TRBV6-1, the J gene TRBJ2-7; D gene uncertain. Trimming took off 3 bases at V and 4 bases at J, with 7 bases between the two ends. The germline CDR1 and CDR2 sequences are MNHNS and SASEGT. This CDR3 contains 12 residues. CDR3 amino acids: CASSELGYEQYF. The CDR3 nucleotides read TGTGCCAGCAGTGAGTTGGGATACGAGCAGTACTTC.

The chain couples TRBV11-2 to TRBJ2-1, with D uncertain. Trimming removed 1 base from V and 7 bases from J, with 8 bases in between. Germline V gene sequence: CDR1 SGHAT, CDR2 FQNNGV. The CDR3 covers 13 residues. The CDR3 is CASSLVVGNEQFF. The CDR3 nucleotides read TGTGCCAGCAGCTTAGTGGTAGGGAATGAGCAGTTCTTC.

DNA for the CDR3: TGTGCCAGCAGCCAGGGACAGTTCAATGAGCAGTTCTTC. The encoded protein is CASSQGQFNEQFF. The rearrangement uses TRBV7-3 and TRBJ2-1; 7 nucleotides line up with TRBD1. Losses at the gene ends were 5 bases for V and 6 bases for J; bases not matched to a gene: 4. Germline assignment: CDR1 SGHTA and CDR2 FQGTGA. The CDR3 has 13 amino acids.

This chain joins TRBV5-3 and TRBJ1-4; D is uncertain. TRBV5-3 is labeled an ORF, and its function is uncertain. V gave up 0 bases and J gave up 6 bases, with 9 bases separating them. This CDR3 has 14 residues. CDR3 sequence reads: CARSLEGFDEKLFF. The CDR3 DNA sequence: TGTGCCAGAAGCTTGGAAGGGTTTGATGAAAAACTGTTTTTT.

In this sample, this clone turned up a few times. The V and J genes are TRBV3-1 (or the pseudogene TRBV3-2) and TRBJ2-7, with D tentatively TRBD2 (7 bases). The V and J ends lost 0 bases and 3 bases respectively, with 12 bases between them. The germline V gene has CDR1 LGHDT and CDR2 YNNKEL (reference sequence). CDR3 length equals 15 residues. The DNA of the CDR3 is TGTGCCAGCAGCCAAGATGGGGGGGGGCACTACGAGCAGTACTTC. Translated: CASSQDGGGHYEQYF.

CDR3 sequence: CASSFRAPREETQYF. The CDR3 DNA is TGTGCCAGCAGCTTCAGGGCCCCAAGAGAAGAGACCCAGTACTTC. The chain has TRBV7-8 and TRBJ2-5; possible D gene TRBD1, 5 bases. Trimming stripped 3 bases from V and 3 bases from J, with 14 bases between. The V gene's germline CDR1 is SGHVS and CDR2 FQNEAQ. The CDR3 consists of 15 residues.

V is TRBV4-2 and J is TRBJ1-4; 7 bases fit TRBD1. Germline V gives CDR1 LGHNA, CDR2 YNFKEQ. After removal of 0 bases from V and 8 bases from J, the junction contained 3 bases not matched to a gene. The CDR3 is made up of 14 amino acids. CDR3 bases: TGTGCCAGCAGCCAAGATCGGACAGGAGAAAAACTGTTTTTT. Residues: CASSQDRTGEKLFF.

The count of this clone is one. The chain carries TRBV9 and TRBJ2-7; maybe TRBD2 (6 bases). The CDR3 extends over 16 amino acids. The V end was cut by 2 bases, the J end by 2 bases, with 17 bases between. Germline V CDR1 and CDR2: SGDLS, YYNGEE. In nucleotides, the CDR3 is TGTGCCAGCAGCGTTGGGTTTCGGGAGAGCCCCTACGAGCAGTACTTC. It specifies CASSVGFRESPYEQYF.

V is TRBV20-1 and J is TRBJ1-1, with 7 bases matching TRBD1. There are 15 residues in the CDR3. Trimming at V came to 3 bases and at J to 4 bases, leaving 11 bases not matched to a gene. CDR1 is DFQATT and CDR2 is SNEGSKA in the germline V gene (reference sequence). CDR3 in DNA: TGCAGTGCTAGTGACAGGGTAGGGGTTGGCACTGAAGCTTTCTTT. This encodes CSASDRVGVGTEAFF.

The count of this clone is one. The chain is built from TRBV20-1 and TRBJ1-2, with TRBD1 matching over 9 bases. With 5 bases clipped from V and 8 bases from J, the junction kept 3 bases outside the gene matches. CDR1 is DFQATT and CDR2 is SNEGSKA in the germline V gene (reference sequence). The CDR3 has 11 residues. This chain's CDR3 is CSARGQGGYTF. CDR3 DNA sequence: TGCAGTGCTCGGGGACAGGGCGGCTACACCTTC.